This TCR beta chain appears in the sequencing data of a study of molecular identifiers for immune sequencing clone quantification (dated by TCRdb to the late 2010s). Concerning the study at large: In a replicate experiment, RNA from around 20,000 or 100,000 naive CD8 T cells was split into five aliquots, four of which were sequenced. The study was a methods study using CD8 T cells to benchmark molecular-identifier clustering-based TCR repertoire sequencing (MIDCIRS) and TCR RNA copy counting.

Library prep was done by PCR. TCRdb shows the sequencer as Illumina HiSeq 4000. Bulk TCR libraries were prepared as previously described, using TCR primers listed in Table S5. The Qiagen AllPrep DNA/RNA kit was used to purify total RNA. Before analysis, reads from multiple sequencing runs of the same library were pooled. Turning to the authors' computational methods: Reads were retained only if their TCR constant sequence matched exactly, and those retained reads were trimmed to 150 nt and grouped according to their 12-nt molecular barcodes. Reads inside each barcode group were sub-clustered using a 15% Levenshtein threshold, and a quality-weighted consensus sequence was constructed for each RNA molecule. Non-functional sequences were discarded, and so were lower-count sequences lying one edit away from another sequence. Based on a fit of two negative binomial distributions, barcode sub-clusters having less than 20% of the maximum read count were discarded. TCRdb took the public reads, trimmed them with fastp at Q25, ran MiXCR for clone calling and kept in-frame beta chains. CDR3 protein sequences are deduplicated, and each keeps its most common genes and DNA. None of the V and J calls come from the authors' own analysis; TCRdb made them. Here the sample has 600,000 to 650,000 distinct CDR3 sequences; 15% to 20% occur a single time. About 0.9% of the sample lies in the top ten.

This clonotype was recorded many times. The antigen this receptor binds is unknown. Base qualities are not provided; no much larger clone lies one nucleotide away. CDR1 and CDR2 are read off the germline V gene as SGDLS and YYNGEE. V drops 4 bases and J drops 1 base, leaving 19 bases in between. The CDR3 numbers 17 residues from cysteine through phenylalanine. Of the read, only the CDR3 DNA is kept; its 51 bases are in frame from base 1. Libraries of naive CD8 T cells were built from approximately 22,000 to 940,000 sorted cells, with 10%, 30% or 50% of the purified RNA used. Naive CD8 T cells, defined as CD8+CD4-CCR7+CD45RA+, were FACS-sorted into RLT Plus buffer on a BD FACSAria II. To test detection sensitivity, Jurkat RNA equivalent to ten TCR copies was spiked into samples of about 18,000-1,000,000 naive CD8 T cells. CD8 T cells were enriched using RosetteSep CD8+ T Cell Enrichment Cocktail and Ficoll-Paque, and the enriched cells then underwent ACK red cell lysis.

Beyond this particular receptor, the publication reports: Highly expanded clone sizes could be underestimated because identical TCR molecules may share a barcode. Spiked-in Jurkat TCR RNA equal to a single cell's worth was reported to be detectable even within 1,100,000 naive CD8 T cells. Modeling gave about 3.2 recovered TCR RNA copies per cell versus 9.5 to 10 by digital PCR, implying approximately 30% capture efficiency. Clones above 20 RNA copies held over 98% of molecules in CMV-specific effector cells but under 1% in naive cells. Spiked-in Jurkat TCR RNA (around eleven copies' worth), which is not part of the donor repertoire, was contained in the naive libraries. Without barcode sub-clustering, chimeric consensus sequences inflated TCR diversity; chimeras reached as high as 47%.

The sample consisted of naive CD8+ T cells from blood, with Jurkat cell RNA spiked in. This specimen's cell subset or site label, per the study, means: FACS-sorted CD8+CD4-CCR7+CD45RA+ naive T cells. This TCR came from a human donor in good health. Some libraries in this study had Jurkat cell RNA spiked in. The chain employs TRBV9 and TRBJ2-3, and possibly TRBD1, on 6 matching bases. The DNA reads TGTGCCAGCAGCTCGGACAGCCCGATCGATGGCACAGATACGCAGTATTTT. Its protein reads: CASSSDSPIDGTDTQYF.